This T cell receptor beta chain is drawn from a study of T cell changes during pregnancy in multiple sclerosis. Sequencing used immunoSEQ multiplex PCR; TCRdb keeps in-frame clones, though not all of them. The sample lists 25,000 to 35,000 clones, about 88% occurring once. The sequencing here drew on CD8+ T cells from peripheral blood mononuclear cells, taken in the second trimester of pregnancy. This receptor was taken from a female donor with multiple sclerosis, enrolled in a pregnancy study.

The CDR3: CASTPSQGFGETQYF. DNA of the CDR3: TGTGCCAGCACCCCCTCCCAGGGGTTTGGAGAGACCCAGTACTTC. The chain carries TRBV2 and TRBJ2-5, with D possibly matching TRBD1 (6 bases). Germline V gene sequence: CDR1 SNHLY, CDR2 FYNNEI. V lost 7 bases, J lost 4 bases, and 19 bases lay in between. This CDR3 is 15 amino acids long.